These 11 T cell receptor beta chains originate from one sample sequenced in a study of cytomegalovirus exposure and HLA in healthy donors. This PCR relied on a set of 60 Vbeta primers and 13 Jbeta primers. Data came from immunoSEQ multiplex PCR; TCRdb stores just in-frame clones and leaves some out. Here the sample spans roughly 110,000 clones, more than 60% being singletons. Specimen: PBMCs. These receptors were collected from a man in his sixties in good health and CMV-seronegative.

J is TRBJ2-7 and V is TRBV5-4, with TRBD1 matching 11 bases. The CDR3 runs to 14 residues. V trimming: 4 bases; J trimming: 7 bases; junction bases outside the gene matches: 7. CDR1 SGHNT and CDR2 YYREEE come from the germline V gene (reference sequence). The CDR3 DNA reads TGTGCCAGCAGCCGGCGGGACAGGGGGTATGAGCAGTACTTC. It codes for CASSRRDRGYEQYF.

The chain has TRBV7-6 and TRBJ2-1; 8 bases agree with TRBD2. Germline trimming cut 5 bases from V and 8 bases from J; bases unmatched to any gene: 11. Germline V gene sequence: CDR1 SGHVS, CDR2 FNYEAQ. CDR3 length equals 15 residues. In DNA form, the CDR3 reads TGTGCCAGCAGCGAACTAGCGGCCCAAGCTTATGAGCAGTTCTTC. Translating it yields CASSELAAQAYEQFF.

This sequence joins TRBV27 and TRBJ1-1; D ambiguous. V lost 5 bases to trimming and J lost 4 bases, with 11 bases between them. Looked up from germline, CDR1 is MNHEY and CDR2 is SMNVEV (reference sequence). CDR3 size: 13 residues. CDR3 in DNA: TGTGCCAGCAGTCCGAGGGAAGGCACTGAAGCTTTCTTT. This sequence encodes CASSPREGTEAFF.

The V and J genes are TRBV7-2 and TRBJ2-1, with TRBD1 as a possible D gene (6 bases). Germline-derived CDR1 and CDR2 are SGHTA and FQGNSA. The CDR3 length is 14 residues. The V and J ends lost 2 bases and 4 bases respectively, with 9 bases between them. The CDR3 region has the DNA TGTGCCAGCAGCTTAACACAGGGATACAATGAGCAGTTCTTC. Amino acid sequence: CASSLTQGYNEQFF.

The chain uses TRBV19 and TRBJ1-5; TRBD1 aligns across 7 bases. The V and J ends lost 6 bases and 4 bases, in that order; junction bases with no gene match: 6. The CDR3 spans 14 residues. CDR1 is LNHDA and CDR2 is SQIVND in the germline V gene (reference sequence). In nucleotides, the CDR3 is TGTGCCAGTAGACGAGGGGGCGCAAATCAGCCCCAGCATTTT. Protein sequence: CASRRGGANQPQHF.

The chain links TRBV7-8 to TRBJ2-7, with a weak D call TRBD2 (5 bases). The CDR3 runs to 15 residues. Germline V gene sequence: CDR1 SGHVS, CDR2 FQNEAQ. Trimming shortened V by 5 bases and J by 4 bases, and 18 bases separated the two germline ends. Written as DNA, the CDR3 is TGTGCCAGCAGCCCACGGGAAAATACCTTGTACGAGCAGTACTTC. It codes for CASSPRENTLYEQYF.

This chain links TRBV10-3 with TRBJ2-1; D is uncertain. The CDR3 has 12 residues. Trimming removed 6 bases at V and 4 bases at J, with 7 bases between. Looked up from germline, CDR1 is ENHRY and CDR2 is SYGVKD. The CDR3 sequence: CAISLTYNEQFF. Here the CDR3 DNA reads TGTGCCATCAGCCTTACATACAATGAGCAGTTCTTC.

The rearrangement joins TRBV6-1 to TRBJ1-6, with 9 bases matching TRBD1. Looked up from germline, CDR1 is MNHNS and CDR2 is SASEGT. V lost 3 bases to trimming and J lost 14 bases; unmatched junction nucleotides: 8. The CDR3 extends over 14 amino acids. The CDR3 reads CASSEPGQGPSLHF. As DNA, the CDR3 is TGTGCCAGCAGTGAGCCGGGACAGGGCCCGTCCCTCCACTTT.

This chain links TRBV10-3 with TRBJ2-7; D not resolved. This CDR3 region has 12 residues. Germline CDR1 ENHRY, CDR2 SYGVKD. Trimming stripped 10 bases from V and 0 bases from J, with 10 bases between. This CDR3 reads CATGDNSYEQYF. CDR3 sequence (DNA): TGTGCCACCGGCGACAACTCCTACGAGCAGTACTTC.

The V call is TRBV11-3, the J call TRBJ2-1; 8 nucleotides align to TRBD1. The trim removed 4 bases at V and 12 bases at J, leaving 5 bases unmatched. This CDR3 spans 12 amino acids. Looked up from germline, CDR1 is SGHNT and CDR2 is YENEEA. CDR3 in amino acids: CASSSGQGRQFF. The CDR3 DNA follows: TGTGCCAGCAGCTCTGGACAGGGTCGGCAGTTCTTC.

This clone was seen more than once but under ten times. CDR3: CASSQHKPATNEKLFF. The DNA for the CDR3 is TGCGCCAGCAGCCAGCACAAACCCGCAACTAATGAAAAACTGTTTTTT. The V gene is TRBV4-1, the J gene TRBJ1-4; D remains unclear. CDR1 is MGHRA, CDR2 YSYEKL, per germline. The CDR3 covers 16 residues. V gave up 3 bases and J gave up 0 bases, with 11 bases separating them.